This TCR beta chain was sequenced in a study of regulatory T cells in long-lasting Graves disease. About the research overall: New Graves' disease cases had less than 3 months of antithyroid drugs.

A few counts support this clonotype. Its antigen is not known. CDR1 SGHDT and CDR2 YYEEEE come from the germline V gene. The V segment lost 2 bases and the J segment 3 bases; nucleotides outside the gene matches: 6. There are 16 residues in the CDR3. Investigators prepared the TCR beta libraries by applying iRepertoire HTBI primers and Arm-PCR of CDR3 regions. MiXCR, applied by TCRdb to the multiplex PCR reads, yields one record per CDR3 protein. The data show hundreds of thousands of distinct CDR3 sequences, roughly 15% seen once. Regarding the study as a whole: TRBV28, TRBJ1-2 and TRBJ2-5 were favored in persistent disease.

Stated time point: newly diagnosed GD, antithyroid drugs for less than 3 months. Making the TCR library involved RNA that had been extracted from PBMCs. An endocrinology department located in Xi'an, China, was where the patients came from. These same data were also listed under a study on T cells in Graves' hyperthyroidism and ophthalmopathy. That work states: Exclusions: uncontrolled infection, other autoimmune disease, pregnancy, lactation.

The sequence was collected from a woman aged 25 to 39 with Graves disease. V usage is TRBV5-6 and J usage is TRBJ1-2; 11 nucleotides line up with TRBD1. Sequenced material: peripheral blood mononuclear cells (PBMCs), taken at new diagnosis, from a patient treated with antithyroid drugs. CDR3 sequence (DNA): TGTGCCAGCAGCTTCCCGCGGACAGGGGGCCACTATGGCTACACCTTC. Its protein product is CASSFPRTGGHYGYTF.